The rows below give T cell receptor beta chains drawn from one sample of a study of cytotoxic CD8 clonotypes in ibrutinib-treated CLL. Some clones are missing from TCRdb's copy, which holds only in-frame ones; the method was immunoSEQ multiplex PCR. Of about 310,000 clones in the sample, about 80% are singletons; the top ten hold over 5%. This specimen consisted of PBMCs, obtained before ibrutinib treatment. The receptors stem from a human donor with chronic lymphocytic leukemia. Each CDR3 is given with its conserved first and last residue. A D gene is named only where the DNA matches it firmly. For some rows the clone size is stated as once, few or many, or as a class when expanded; others skip it.

cdr3_aa cdr3_nt j_call clone_size d_call v_call
CASSLRTGEVEQYF TGTGCCAGCAGCTTACGGACAGGGGAGGTCGAGCAGTACTTC TRBJ2-7 NA TRBD1 TRBV7-2
CASSFDRGRPAYGYTF TGTGCCAGCAGCTTCGACAGGGGGCGGCCTGCCTATGGCTACACCTTC TRBJ1-2 NA TRBD1 TRBV5-6
CASSLTGGEKLFF TGTGCCAGCAGCTTAACAGGGGGAGAAAAACTGTTTTTT TRBJ1-4 NA TRBD1 TRBV7-2
CASSMGQGSQPQHF TGTGCCAGCAGCATGGGACAGGGTTCTCAGCCCCAGCATTTT TRBJ1-5 NA TRBD1 TRBV5-5
CASSSRREAFF TGTGCCAGCAGCAGTCGGCGTGAAGCTTTCTTT TRBJ1-1 NA NA TRBV28
CASRIQATGFNEQFF TGTGCCAGTAGGATACAGGCGACCGGGTTCAATGAGCAGTTCTTC TRBJ2-1 NA NA TRBV19
CATSAALGISYEQYF TGTGCCACCAGCGCAGCACTAGGGATCTCCTACGAGCAGTACTTC TRBJ2-7 NA NA TRBV15
CASSYSLRGHEQFF TGTGCCAGCAGTTACTCGCTCAGGGGGCATGAGCAGTTCTTC TRBJ2-1 NA TRBD1 TRBV6-5
CAIRVILAGEVGEQFF TGTGCCATCAGGGTCATACTAGCGGGAGAGGTCGGTGAGCAGTTCTTC TRBJ2-1 NA TRBD2 TRBV10-3
CASSQQGQDYGYTF TGTGCCAGCTCACAGCAGGGGCAGGACTATGGCTACACCTTC TRBJ1-2 NA NA TRBV18
CASSFGSGRRDEQFF TGTGCCAGCAGCTTCGGTAGCGGGAGGCGAGATGAGCAGTTCTTC TRBJ2-1 NA TRBD2 TRBV11-1
CASSLASKNTEAFF TGTGCCAGCAGCTTGGCCAGCAAGAACACTGAAGCTTTCTTT TRBJ1-1 NA NA TRBV5-4
CASSLRDATNEKLFF TGTGCCAGCAGCCTGAGGGACGCAACTAATGAAAAACTGTTTTTT TRBJ1-4 NA NA TRBV7-9
CASSIRQGRNEKLFF TGTGCCAGCAGCATCCGACAGGGGAGGAATGAAAAACTGTTTTTT TRBJ1-4 NA TRBD1 TRBV4-2
CASSPGTGGAYNEQFF TGTGCCAGCAGCCCCGGGACAGGGGGCGCCTACAATGAGCAGTTCTTC TRBJ2-1 NA TRBD1 TRBV5-6
CASSLDKTSGQETQYF TGTGCCAGCAGCTTAGATAAGACTAGCGGCCAAGAGACCCAGTACTTC TRBJ2-5 once TRBD2 TRBV7-2
CASSAGTGGAGELFF TGTGCCAGCAGTGCCGGGACAGGGGGCGCCGGGGAGCTGTTTTTT TRBJ2-2 NA TRBD1 TRBV2
CASSQDRGDTQYF TGTGCCAGCAGCCAAGACAGGGGAGATACGCAGTATTTT TRBJ2-3 NA NA TRBV14
CASSVVVEGYGYTF TGTGCCAGCAGCGTAGTGGTGGAAGGTTATGGCTACACCTTC TRBJ1-2 once NA TRBV9
CAISQMGQSTDTQYF TGTGCCATCAGTCAAATGGGACAGTCCACAGATACGCAGTATTTT TRBJ2-3 NA TRBD1 TRBV10-3
CASSFRDRGEKLFF TGTGCCAGCAGCTTTCGGGACAGGGGTGAAAAACTGTTTTTT TRBJ1-4 NA TRBD1 TRBV5-6
CASSTLQGGNQPQHF TGTGCCAGCAGTACGCTACAGGGGGGCAATCAGCCCCAGCATTTT TRBJ1-5 NA TRBD1 TRBV6-1
CASSLGYGATEAFF TGTGCCAGCAGCTTGGGTTACGGGGCCACTGAAGCTTTCTTT TRBJ1-1 NA NA TRBV5-5
CATSRNAGFGQPQHF TGTGCCACCAGCAGAAATGCGGGTTTTGGTCAGCCCCAGCATTTT TRBJ1-5 NA NA TRBV15
CAWTQDTNYEQYF TGTGCCTGGACTCAGGACACCAACTACGAGCAGTACTTC TRBJ2-7 NA NA TRBV30
CASSLLAPNEQFF TGTGCCAGCAGCTTACTAGCGCCGAATGAGCAGTTCTTC TRBJ2-1 NA NA TRBV7-3